The 20 T cell receptor beta chains reported below all come from one sample, sequenced in a study of cytomegalovirus exposure and HLA in healthy donors. The primer mix had 60 Vbeta and 13 Jbeta primers. Assay used: immunoSEQ multiplex PCR; TCRdb lists only in-frame clones, some missing. This table has around 200,000 clones, about four fifths appearing once. Material: PBMCs. Receptors originate from a woman aged 50 to 60 in good health and CMV-seropositive.

This clone has just a few counts. The rearrangement uses TRBV19 and TRBJ1-1, with a tentative D call TRBD1 (6 bases). V was clipped by 6 bases and J by 3 bases, with 14 bases between them. The CDR3 runs 14 residues. Per the germline V gene, CDR1 is LNHDA and CDR2 is SQIVND (reference sequence). The CDR3: CASRRSRGDTEAFF. CDR3 DNA: TGTGCCAGTAGACGGTCCAGGGGAGACACTGAAGCTTTCTTT.

The genes are TRBV7-2 and TRBJ2-7; 9 bases agree with TRBD1. This CDR3 has 14 residues. V lost 5 bases to trimming and J lost 3 bases; unmatched junction nucleotides: 5. CDR1 is SGHTA, CDR2 FQGNSA, per germline. DNA of the CDR3: TGTGCCAGCAGCCAAGACAGGGGGTACTACGAGCAGTACTTC. Its protein product is CASSQDRGYYEQYF.

This chain links TRBV28 with TRBJ1-6; D is ambiguous. Between the trimmed V and J ends, which lost 7 bases and 8 bases, there was a span of 15 bases. The germline V gene encodes CDR1 MDHEN and CDR2 SYDVKM. CDR3 length: 14 amino acids. CDR3 residues: CASTLSQVYSPLHF. The CDR3 DNA reads TGTGCCAGCACCCTGTCCCAGGTCTATTCACCCCTCCACTTT.

The chain joins TRBV6-6 to TRBJ1-6; D possibly corresponds to TRBD1 (6 bases). The germline V and J ends were trimmed by 3 bases and 11 bases, with 17 bases remaining between them. The germline CDR1 and CDR2 sequences are MNHNY and SVGAGI (reference sequence). The CDR3 runs 15 residues. CDR3 in DNA: TGTGCCAGCAGTTATGGGGGGGGGCAAGGGACACCCCTCCACTTT. Its translation: CASSYGGGQGTPLHF.

As DNA, the CDR3 is TGTGCCAGCAGCCCCCGGAGGGCCGAGCAGTACTTC. It specifies CASSPRRAEQYF. The chain recombines TRBV7-2 with TRBJ2-7; the D gene is possibly TRBD2 (6 bases). The germline gives CDR1 SGHTA, CDR2 FQGNSA. Trimming pared 5 bases from V and 6 bases from J, leaving 11 bases between. CDR3 length equals 12 residues.

The chain carries TRBV5-4 and TRBJ1-1; D ambiguous. CDR1 and CDR2 from the germline V gene are SGHNT and YYREEE (reference sequence). The V gene lost 0 bases and the J gene lost 5 bases, with 8 bases spanning the gap. The CDR3 runs to 13 residues. The DNA of the CDR3 is TGTGCCAGCAGCTTGGAACGGGTTACTGAAGCTTTCTTT. It specifies CASSLERVTEAFF. Supplemented by reference TRBV5-4 and TRBJ1-1, the full variable domain reads ETGVTQSPTHLIKTRGQQVTLRCSSQSGHNTVSWYQQALGQGPQFIFQYYREEENGRGNFPPRFSGLQFPNYSSELNVNALELDDSALYLCASSLERVTEAFFGQGTRLTVV.

The chain is built from TRBV4-1 and TRBJ1-1; a weak D match, TRBD1 (5 bases). Germline V lookup: CDR1 MGHRA, CDR2 YSYEKL. The CDR3 is 14 amino acids. V was clipped by 4 bases and J by 1 base, with 10 bases between them. Written as DNA, the CDR3 is TGCGCCAGCAGCCCACAGGCGAGGAACACTGAAGCTTTCTTT. It is translated as CASSPQARNTEAFF.

The chain employs TRBV6-1 and TRBJ2-7, with a tentative D call TRBD2 (5 bases). Germline V gene data show CDR1 as MNHNS and CDR2 as SASEGT. There are 14 residues in the CDR3. V lost 8 bases, J lost 3 bases, and 17 bases lay in between. CDR3 in DNA: TGTGCCAGCCTACAGACGGACGGGAACTACGAGCAGTACTTC. This gives the protein CASLQTDGNYEQYF.

The rearrangement uses TRBV27 and TRBJ2-3; D may be TRBD2 (5 bases). The CDR3 has 15 amino acids. Germline values: CDR1 MNHEY, CDR2 SMNVEV (reference sequence). With 5 bases removed from V and 3 bases from J, the gap between germline ends came to 15 bases. The CDR3 region is CASSLTAGFTDTQYF. CDR3 DNA: TGTGCCAGCAGTCTTACGGCGGGCTTTACAGATACGCAGTATTTT.

The chain recombines TRBV6-5 with TRBJ1-4; 7 positions agree with TRBD1. CDR1 and CDR2 from the germline V gene are MNHEY and SVGAGI. This CDR3 spans 13 amino acids. The V gene end was trimmed by 6 bases and the J gene end by 7 bases; junction bases not matched to a gene: 5. The CDR3 DNA is TGTGCCAGCAGGGACTACAGGGGTGAAAAACTGTTTTTT. This gives the protein CASRDYRGEKLFF.

The chain links TRBV5-1 to TRBJ2-3; perhaps TRBD1 as D (5 bases). The CDR3 sequence is 15 residues long. Germline V gives CDR1 SGHRS, CDR2 YFSETQ. V was trimmed by 4 bases and J by 0 bases, leaving 12 bases between them. The CDR3 sequence is CASSRTGFSTDTQYF. The CDR3 nucleotides are TGCGCCAGCAGCCGTACAGGATTTAGCACAGATACGCAGTATTTT.

The chain recombines TRBV7-3 with TRBJ2-1; D is possibly TRBD2 (6 bases). V lost 2 bases, J lost 0 bases, and 8 bases lay in between. Germline loops: CDR1 SGHTA, CDR2 FQGTGA. The CDR3 runs to 15 residues. The CDR3, as DNA: TGTGCCAGCAGCTTAGCGGGGAGCTCCTACAATGAGCAGTTCTTC. Translation gives CASSLAGSSYNEQFF. Together with reference TRBV7-3 and TRBJ2-1, the CDR3 gives the full variable domain: GAGVSQTPSNKVTEKGKYVELRCDPISGHTALYWYRQSLGQGPEFLIYFQGTGAADDSGLPNDRFFAVRPEGSVSTLKIQRTERGDSAVYLCASSLAGSSYNEQFFGPGTRLTVL.

The table lists this clone with a few counts. This sequence joins TRBV21-1 and TRBJ1-4; TRBD1 was called by the table and not checked on the DNA. TRBV21-1 is noted as a pseudogene. The CDR3 is 14 amino acids. This CDR3 reads CASSKTVGNEKLFF. The DNA of the CDR3 is TGTGCCAGCAGCAAGACAGTGGGGAATGAAAAACTGTTTTTT.

J is TRBJ2-1 and V is TRBV9; D may be TRBD1 (5 bases). This CDR3 region has 13 residues. The V gene lost 5 bases and the J gene lost 8 bases, with 14 bases spanning the gap. Germline CDR1 reads SGDLS; CDR2 reads YYNGEE. Here the CDR3 DNA reads TGTGCCAGCAGAGGACCCCTAGGGGATGAGCAGTTCTTC. Translation: CASRGPLGDEQFF.

The genes are TRBV6-1 and TRBJ1-5; TRBD1 matches 10 bases. V was pared by 2 bases and J by 4 bases, with 2 bases of the junction left unmatched. The CDR3 runs 15 residues. Per germline, CDR1 MNHNS and CDR2 SASEGT. The CDR3 coding sequence is TGTGCCAGCAGTGAAATGGGACAGGGGAATCAGCCCCAGCATTTT. Translated, it gives CASSEMGQGNQPQHF.

The CDR3 loop reads CASSIAHRGGQPQHF. CDR3 nucleotides: TGTGCCAGTAGTATAGCGCACAGGGGAGGCCAGCCCCAGCATTTT. The V gene is TRBV19, the J gene TRBJ1-5; 7 positions agree with TRBD1. This CDR3 has 15 residues. V shed 1 base, J shed 7 bases, and the junction held 7 bases outside the gene matches. Germline V CDR1 and CDR2: LNHDA, SQIVND (reference sequence).

This sequence joins TRBV19 and TRBJ2-3; 8 positions agree with TRBD2. The CDR3 sequence is 15 residues long. Trimming cost V 5 bases and J 4 bases; bases outside gene matches: 8. Germline V gene sequence: CDR1 LNHDA, CDR2 SQIVND (reference sequence). This CDR3 reads CASSPGLGRADTQYF. The CDR3 coding sequence is TGTGCCAGTAGTCCGGGACTAGGGCGGGCAGATACGCAGTATTTT.

V is TRBV27 and J is TRBJ1-2; weak D call: TRBD1 (5 bases). The CDR3 is made up of 14 amino acids. In germline, CDR1 is MNHEY, CDR2 SMNVEV (reference sequence). V dropped 3 bases and J dropped 3 bases, with 11 bases sitting between them. The CDR3 DNA follows: TGTGCCAGCAGTTTTAACGGGGGGGACTATGGCTACACCTTC. It encodes CASSFNGGDYGYTF.

This chain connects TRBV5-1 to TRBJ1-1; the match to TRBD1 covers 8 bases. There are 14 residues in the CDR3. Germline V gives CDR1 SGHRS, CDR2 YFSETQ. V shed 8 bases, J shed 5 bases, and the junction held 11 bases outside the gene matches. CDR3 DNA: TGCGCCAGTCTAGACAGGGGTCAGGGGACTGAAGCTTTCTTT. As protein: CASLDRGQGTEAFF.

The rearrangement links TRBV6-1 to TRBJ1-1; 11 bases agree with TRBD1. This CDR3 has 16 amino acids. The V gene's germline CDR1 is MNHNS and CDR2 SASEGT. V lost 4 bases, J lost 4 bases, and 8 bases stayed unmatched. The CDR3 bases are TGTGCCAGCAGTGTCCAAGGGGGGACAGGGGGCACTGAAGCTTTCTTT. This sequence encodes CASSVQGGTGGTEAFF.